This T cell receptor (beta chain) was sequenced for a study of T cell responses to AZD1222 COVID-19 vaccine. Study results and caveats: As reported, nearly half of all spike-specific TCRs target variant regions that are unmutated. Donors were largely white British and mainly female; clonal diversity was possibly underestimated. Repertoires were collected only later (after the peak T cell response had occurred). Dominant at 160-218 and 743-854, vaccine-associated CD4 TCRs also spanned spike.

Generated by immunoSEQ multiplex PCR, the TCRdb table keeps only in-frame clones and is missing some. The table lists some 55,000 clones, roughly nine tenths of them singletons. Germline values: CDR1 SGHVS, CDR2 FNYEAQ. The CDR3 length is 17 residues. With V trimmed by 3 bases and J by 0 bases, 4 bases remained unmatched. Within the sample, this clone is medium-sized. Antigen unknown. V gene TRBV7-6 combines with J gene TRBJ2-6; 8 nucleotides agree with TRBD2. The sequenced sample was peripheral blood, obtained on day 0 of AZD1222 vaccination. The receptor's source is an adult in good health. The CDR3 loop is CASSLSGGLSGANVLTF. Written as DNA, the CDR3 is TGTGCCAGCAGCTTGAGCGGGGGTCTCTCTGGGGCCAACGTCCTGACTTTC. The whole variable domain, remainder taken from reference TRBV7-6 and TRBJ2-6, is GAGVSQSPRYKVTKRGQDVALRCDPISGHVSLYWYRQALGQGPEFLTYFNYEAQQDKSGLPNDRFSAERPEGSISTLTIQRTEQRDSAMYRCASSLSGGLSGANVLTFGAGSRLTVL.